Reported below is one TCR beta chain. TCRdb's table, derived via immunoSEQ multiplex PCR, lists solely in-frame clones and lacks some. Here the sample spans 65,000 to 90,000 clones, 85% to 95% being singletons. The CDR3 length is 13 residues. With 5 bases removed from V and 0 bases from J, the gap between germline ends came to 7 bases. The germline V gene encodes CDR1 SGHAT and CDR2 FQNNGV. This specimen belongs to a study of technical replicates of blood from a few donors. The sample taken for sequencing was T cells isolated from PBMCs. This clonotype originated in a human donor in good health. V gene TRBV11-2 combines with J gene TRBJ2-5; no definite D call. The CDR3 here is CASSLSYQETQYF. Here the CDR3 DNA reads TGTGCCAGCAGCCTCTCGTACCAAGAGACCCAGTACTTC.